The entry below describes one TCR beta chain. The target antigen is unknown. V lost 8 bases to trimming and J lost 2 bases, with 9 bases between them. The CDR3 loop spans 13 amino acids. Germline CDR1 and CDR2: SGHAT and FQDESV (reference sequence). This specimen belongs to a study of shared clonotypes between healthy human individuals. Whole-study findings and limits: Several donors held approximately 5% of naive CD4 clonotypes in common. Larger estimated richness was generally recorded for naive subsets relative to memory subsets. Although depth was large, rarefaction showed that sequencing of the sorted subsets was incomplete.

In the original analysis: Filtering differed because ImmunoSEQ produced junction-only sequences that carried no quality scores. This table comes from immunoSEQ multiplex PCR, and its TCRdb copy is limited to in-frame clones, with some not included. That table gives V, J and clone size, and the DNA gave D and trimming. The repertoire includes 2,500,000 or so clones, over 85% of them detected once, and over 0.12% sits in the top ten. The origin of this receptor is a man younger than 35 in good health. The V call is TRBV11-1, the J call TRBJ2-2; a possible D gene is TRBD2 (5 bases). Material for sequencing was naive CD4+ T cells sorted from blood. Regarding subset: CD45RA+ positively selected. The DNA of the CDR3 is TGTGCCAGCCGGACTGCAAACACCGGGGAGCTGTTTTTT. It codes for CASRTANTGELFF.